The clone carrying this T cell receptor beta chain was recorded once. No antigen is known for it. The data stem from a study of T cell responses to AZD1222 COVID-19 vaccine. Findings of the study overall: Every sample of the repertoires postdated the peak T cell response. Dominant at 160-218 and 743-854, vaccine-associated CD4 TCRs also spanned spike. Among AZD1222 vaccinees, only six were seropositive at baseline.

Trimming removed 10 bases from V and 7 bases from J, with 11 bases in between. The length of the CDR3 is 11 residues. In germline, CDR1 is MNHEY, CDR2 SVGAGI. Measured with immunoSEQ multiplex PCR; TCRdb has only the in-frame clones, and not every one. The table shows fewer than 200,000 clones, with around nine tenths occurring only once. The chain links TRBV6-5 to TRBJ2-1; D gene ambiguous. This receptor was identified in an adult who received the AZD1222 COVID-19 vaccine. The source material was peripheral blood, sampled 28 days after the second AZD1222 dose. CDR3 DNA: TGTGCCACCCTACCAGGTAATGAGCAGTTCTTC. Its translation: CATLPGNEQFF.